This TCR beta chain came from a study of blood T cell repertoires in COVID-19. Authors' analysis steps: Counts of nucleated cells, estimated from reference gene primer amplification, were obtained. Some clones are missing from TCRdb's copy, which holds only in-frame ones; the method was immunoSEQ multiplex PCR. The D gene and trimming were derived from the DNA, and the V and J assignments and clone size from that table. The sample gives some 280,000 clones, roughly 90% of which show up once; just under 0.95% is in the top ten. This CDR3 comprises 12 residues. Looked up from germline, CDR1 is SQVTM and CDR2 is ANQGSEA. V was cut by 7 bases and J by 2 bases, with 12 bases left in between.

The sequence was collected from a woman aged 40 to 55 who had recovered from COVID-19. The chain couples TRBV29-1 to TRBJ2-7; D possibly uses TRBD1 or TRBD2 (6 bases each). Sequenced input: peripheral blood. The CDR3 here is CSGGAGTYEQYF. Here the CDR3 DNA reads TGCAGCGGGGGGGCAGGGACCTACGAGCAGTACTTC.